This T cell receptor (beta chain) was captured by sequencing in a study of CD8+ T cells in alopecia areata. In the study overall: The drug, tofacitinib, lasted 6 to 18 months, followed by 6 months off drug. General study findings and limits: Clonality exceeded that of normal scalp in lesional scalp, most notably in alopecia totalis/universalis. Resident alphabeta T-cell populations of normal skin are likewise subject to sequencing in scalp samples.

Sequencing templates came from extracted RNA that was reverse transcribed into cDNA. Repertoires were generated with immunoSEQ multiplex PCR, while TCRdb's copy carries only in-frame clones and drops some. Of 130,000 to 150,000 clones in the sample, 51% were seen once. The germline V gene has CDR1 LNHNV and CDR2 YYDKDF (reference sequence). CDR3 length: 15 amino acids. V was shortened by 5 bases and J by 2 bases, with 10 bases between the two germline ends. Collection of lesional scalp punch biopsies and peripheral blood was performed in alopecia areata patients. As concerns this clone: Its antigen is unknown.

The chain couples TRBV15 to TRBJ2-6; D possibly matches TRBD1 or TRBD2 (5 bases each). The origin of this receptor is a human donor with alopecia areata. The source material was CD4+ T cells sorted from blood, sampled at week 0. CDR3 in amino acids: CATSGGRAGANVLTF. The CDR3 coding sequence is TGTGCCACCAGCGGGGGAAGAGCTGGGGCCAACGTCCTGACTTTC.